The 32 T cell receptor beta chains in this list originate from one sample, sequenced in a study of T cell changes during pregnancy in multiple sclerosis. The protocol was immunoSEQ multiplex PCR, while the TCRdb copy is restricted to in-frame clones and leaves out a portion. Found here are about 39,000 clones, 92% of them singletons; the top ten hold 26%. The sequencing used CD8+ T cells from peripheral blood mononuclear cells, collected before pregnancy. All receptors derive from a female donor with multiple sclerosis, enrolled in a pregnancy study.

The CDR3 spells CASSQDNYEQYF. The CDR3 DNA is TGTGCCAGCAGCCAGGACAACTACGAGCAGTACTTC. V and J are TRBV16 and TRBJ2-7; tentative D call: TRBD1 (5 bases). V was trimmed by 3 bases and J by 3 bases, leaving 6 bases between them. Germline V gene data show CDR1 as KGHSY and CDR2 as FQNENV. CDR3 size: 12 residues.

The chain is built from TRBV6-1 and TRBJ1-5; 9 bases agree with TRBD1. Looked up from germline, CDR1 is MNHNS and CDR2 is SASEGT. The length of the CDR3 is 14 residues. The V segment lost 6 bases and the J segment 0 bases; nucleotides outside the gene matches: 0. This chain's CDR3 is CASRGQGSNQPQHF. The CDR3 region has the DNA TGTGCCAGCAGGGGACAGGGTAGCAATCAGCCCCAGCATTTT.

The chain links TRBV6-5 to TRBJ2-1; D perhaps matches TRBD2 (5 bases). The CDR3 runs 13 residues. Trimming took off 4 bases at V and 9 bases at J, with 13 bases between the two ends. Looked up from germline, CDR1 is MNHEY and CDR2 is SVGAGI. The CDR3 DNA sequence: TGTGCCAGCAGTTCCCTGGTGCGGGCTGAGCAGTTCTTC. It codes for CASSSLVRAEQFF.

The J gene is TRBJ2-1, the V gene TRBV5-4; TRBD2 is a possible D gene (5 bases). The CDR3 contains 14 residues. Germline CDR1 is SGHNT and CDR2 is YYREEE (reference sequence). Between the trimmed V and J ends, which lost 1 base and 9 bases, there was a span of 14 bases. The CDR3 DNA follows: TGTGCCAGCAGCTTGTGGGTTGCGGGCGTTGAGCAGTTCTTC. Residues: CASSLWVAGVEQFF.

The V gene is TRBV27, the J gene TRBJ2-1; 7 nucleotides align to TRBD2. Germline V gene sequence: CDR1 MNHEY, CDR2 SMNVEV (reference sequence). V shed 7 bases and J 5 bases; nucleotides not matched to a gene: 11. The length of the CDR3 is 15 residues. This chain's CDR3 is CASTLTSPWNNEQFF. For the CDR3, the DNA is TGTGCCAGCACCCTGACTAGCCCCTGGAACAATGAGCAGTTCTTC.

This clone has a single count. The genes are TRBV28 and TRBJ1-1; the match to TRBD1 covers 7 bases. The germline V gene encodes CDR1 MDHEN and CDR2 SYDVKM. V lost 5 bases to trimming and J lost 6 bases; unmatched junction nucleotides: 9. The CDR3 has 14 residues. The CDR3 here is CASSPTGTGAEAFF. DNA for the CDR3: TGTGCCAGCAGTCCGACAGGGACGGGTGCTGAAGCTTTCTTT.

The chain recombines TRBV5-6 with TRBJ1-2; possibly TRBD1 for D (6 bases). The germline V gene encodes CDR1 SGHDT and CDR2 YYEEEE. V was pared by 3 bases and J by 0 bases, with 18 bases between. The CDR3 consists of 17 residues. The CDR3 protein is CASSSPGRGIANYGYTF. The CDR3 DNA sequence: TGTGCCAGCAGCTCCCCGGGCAGGGGAATTGCTAACTATGGCTACACCTTC.

The CDR3 protein is CASSLAGPSYEQYF. For the CDR3, the DNA is TGCGCCAGCAGCTTGGCAGGGCCTTCCTACGAGCAGTACTTC. The chain links TRBV5-1 to TRBJ2-7; TRBD1 might be the D (5 bases). This CDR3 contains 14 residues. V dropped 0 bases and J dropped 1 base, with 8 bases sitting between them. CDR1 is SGHRS and CDR2 is YFSETQ in the germline V gene. The variable domain in full, completed from reference TRBV5-1 and TRBJ2-7, reads KAGVTQTPRYLIKTRGQQVTLSCSPISGHRSVSWYQQTPGQGLQFLFEYFSETQRNKGNFPGRFSGRQFSNSRSEMNVSTLELGDSALYLCASSLAGPSYEQYFGPGTRLTVT.

The rearrangement uses TRBV27 and TRBJ2-7; 10 bases fit TRBD2. Trimming at V came to 5 bases and at J to 3 bases, leaving 4 bases not matched to a gene. The CDR3 is made up of 14 amino acids. The germline V gene has CDR1 MNHEY and CDR2 SMNVEV (reference sequence). The DNA for the CDR3 is TGTGCCAGCAGTCCCCCTAGCGGGAGCTACGAGCAGTACTTC. This codes for CASSPPSGSYEQYF.

V and J are TRBV7-9 and TRBJ2-1; 9 positions agree with TRBD2. Trimming at V came to 5 bases and at J to 7 bases, leaving 6 bases not matched to a gene. CDR3 size: 14 residues. Germline CDR1 and CDR2: SEHNR and FQNEAQ (reference sequence). Here the CDR3 DNA reads TGTGCCAGCAGCATATTAGCGGGAGAGAATGAGCAGTTCTTC. This sequence encodes CASSILAGENEQFF.

V is TRBV9 and J is TRBJ2-7; no definite D call. CDR3 size: 13 residues. The V and J ends lost 0 bases and 4 bases respectively, with 8 bases between them. The V gene's germline CDR1 is SGDLS and CDR2 YYNGEE. The CDR3 here is CASSVGASYEQYF. In DNA, the CDR3 is TGTGCCAGCAGCGTAGGGGCCTCTTACGAGCAGTACTTC.

V and J are TRBV6-5 and TRBJ1-1; D remains ambiguous. The length of the CDR3 is 12 residues. Germline V gives CDR1 MNHEY, CDR2 SVGAGI. With 5 bases removed from V and 10 bases from J, the gap between germline ends came to 14 bases. This CDR3 is CASSRSGGVAFF. The CDR3 DNA follows: TGTGCCAGCAGTCGATCGGGCGGGGTAGCTTTCTTT.

This chain links TRBV9 with TRBJ2-4; maybe TRBD2 (5 bases). The CDR3 contains 13 residues. V dropped 6 bases and J dropped 2 bases, with 9 bases sitting between them. Germline V gene lookup returns CDR1 SGDLS and CDR2 YYNGEE. CDR3 protein: CASTGESKNIQYF. CDR3 DNA sequence: TGTGCCAGCACCGGGGAATCCAAAAACATTCAGTACTTC.

This sequence joins TRBV6-1 and TRBJ1-4, with D possibly matching TRBD1 (6 bases). The CDR3 runs to 16 residues. Germline CDR1 and CDR2: MNHNS and SASEGT. V dropped 4 bases and J dropped 4 bases, with 16 bases sitting between them. The CDR3 loop is CASSVNPRQVNEKLFF. The CDR3 DNA is TGTGCCAGCAGTGTCAATCCCCGACAGGTTAATGAAAAACTGTTTTTT.

CDR3 region: CASWPIAGEFYEQYF. The CDR3 DNA follows: TGTGCCAGCTGGCCTATAGCGGGGGAGTTTTACGAGCAGTACTTC. The chain has TRBV27 and TRBJ2-7; 9 positions agree with TRBD2. The CDR3 has 15 amino acids. V shed 8 bases, J shed 4 bases, and the junction held 12 bases outside the gene matches. CDR1 and CDR2 from the germline V gene are MNHEY and SMNVEV (reference sequence).

The chain joins TRBV5-1 to TRBJ2-1, with TRBD2 matching over 8 bases. The CDR3 is 16 residues long. Germline lookup yields CDR1 SGHRS and CDR2 YFSETQ. After removal of 3 bases from V and 3 bases from J, the junction contained 8 bases not matched to a gene. This CDR3 reads CASSSPPGGLYNEQFF. The DNA of the CDR3 is TGCGCCAGCAGCTCCCCGCCGGGAGGGCTCTACAATGAGCAGTTCTTC.

CDR3 nucleotide sequence: TGTGCCAGCAGAAGGAGGGGATCGGATACTGAAGCTTTCTTT. Translating gives CASRRRGSDTEAFF. This rearrangement joins TRBV6-4 to TRBJ1-1; perhaps TRBD1 as D (5 bases). CDR3 length: 14 amino acids. V was trimmed by 6 bases and J by 5 bases, leaving 16 bases between them. CDR1 MRHNA and CDR2 SNTAGT come from the germline V gene.

The CDR3 region is CSVDGGTYGYTF. CDR3 nucleotides: TGCAGCGTCGATGGAGGAACCTATGGCTACACCTTC. J is TRBJ1-2 and V is TRBV29-1, with D uncertain. Trimming left V 6 bases short and J 4 bases short, with 12 bases between. The CDR3 loop spans 12 amino acids. The V gene's germline CDR1 is SQVTM and CDR2 ANQGSEA.

The chain combines TRBV9 with TRBJ2-3, with 12 positions matching TRBD2. This CDR3 is built from 18 residues. V gave up 1 base and J gave up 0 bases; unmatched junction bases: 6. Per the germline V gene, CDR1 is SGDLS and CDR2 is YYNGEE. The CDR3 loop is CASSVRLAGATSTDTQYF. Here the CDR3 DNA reads TGTGCCAGCAGCGTAAGACTAGCGGGGGCAACTAGCACAGATACGCAGTATTTT.

The rearrangement uses TRBV5-3 and TRBJ1-5; D possibly corresponds to TRBD1 (5 bases). TRBV5-3 qualifies as an ORF whose function is uncertain. CDR3 size: 15 residues. Trimming took 1 base from V and 6 from J, leaving 14 bases between them. CDR3 in DNA: TGTGCCAGAAGCTTGCTCCGGCGGGGGTCTCAGCCCCAGCATTTT. This sequence encodes CARSLLRRGSQPQHF.

V and J are TRBV4-1 and TRBJ2-2; D might be TRBD2 (6 bases). The CDR3 sequence is 16 residues long. Germline assignment: CDR1 MGHRA and CDR2 YSYEKL. V was clipped by 4 bases and J by 0 bases, with 12 bases between them. This CDR3 is CASSPTWGANTGELFF. The CDR3 bases are TGCGCCAGCAGCCCGACTTGGGGGGCGAACACCGGGGAGCTGTTTTTT.

J is TRBJ2-7 and V is TRBV28, with a possible D match to TRBD1 (6 bases). The germline gives CDR1 MDHEN, CDR2 SYDVKM. Trimming shortened V by 5 bases and J by 3 bases, and 14 bases separated the two germline ends. CDR3 length equals 14 residues. The CDR3 here is CASSPGAGDYEQYF. The CDR3 nucleotides are TGTGCCAGCAGTCCCGGCGCAGGGGACTACGAGCAGTACTTC.

The rearrangement joins TRBV12-5 to TRBJ2-7; 9 bases map to TRBD2. J was trimmed by 6 bases and V by 9 bases; bases with no gene match: 6. From germline, CDR1 is LGHNT and CDR2 FRNRAP. The CDR3 totals 12 residues. The CDR3 region has the DNA TGTGCTAGCCAGCGGGGGGATCTCGAGCAGTACTTC. It codes for CASQRGDLEQYF. Using reference TRBV12-5 and TRBJ2-7 for the parts outside the CDR3, the full variable domain is DARVTQTPRHKVTEMGQEVTMRCQPILGHNTVFWYRQTMMQGLELLAYFRNRAPLDDSGMPKDRFSAEMPDATLATLKIQPSEPRDSAVYFCASQRGDLEQYFGPGTRLTVT.

This chain joins TRBV6-5 and TRBJ1-2, with 8 bases identical to TRBD1. The CDR3 runs to 16 residues. The ends lost 0 bases at V and 3 bases at J; junction bases unmatched: 6. Per the germline V gene, CDR1 is MNHEY and CDR2 is SVGAGI. The CDR3: CASSYSRTGGDYGYTF. CDR3 in DNA: TGTGCCAGCAGTTACTCGAGAACAGGGGGAGACTATGGCTACACCTTC.

V gene TRBV9 combines with J gene TRBJ2-3; TRBD2 agrees at 7 bases. CDR1 is SGDLS, CDR2 YYNGEE, per germline. The CDR3 is 20 residues long. Unmatched junction bases numbered 20, after V lost 0 bases and J lost 4 bases. The chain's CDR3 is CASSVGMIFAGGSGADTQYF. The CDR3 DNA is TGTGCCAGCAGCGTAGGGATGATTTTTGCGGGCGGGAGCGGAGCAGATACGCAGTATTTT. Full variable domain (remainder filled in from reference TRBV9 and TRBJ2-3): DSGVTQTPKHLITATGQRVTLRCSPRSGDLSVYWYQQSLDQGLQFLIQYYNGEERAKGNILERFSAQQFPDLHSELNLSSLELGDSALYFCASSVGMIFAGGSGADTQYFGPGTRLTVL.

The chain combines TRBV21-1 with TRBJ2-3; the table's D call, TRBD1, was not checked against the DNA. TRBV21-1 is tagged as a pseudogene. This CDR3 comprises 14 residues. The CDR3 nucleotides are TGTGCCAGCGAGGACGGACAGGGCTCAGATACGCAGTATTTT. It specifies CASEDGQGSDTQYF.

The chain uses TRBV9 and TRBJ2-2; D possibly corresponds to TRBD1 (6 bases). From germline, CDR1 is SGDLS and CDR2 YYNGEE. V gave up 4 bases and J gave up 1 base, with 8 bases separating them. The CDR3 covers 14 residues. The CDR3 DNA reads as TGTGCCAGCAGCCCGGGACAGAACACCGGGGAGCTGTTTTTT. This encodes CASSPGQNTGELFF.

The chain carries TRBV2 and TRBJ2-4, with D tentatively TRBD1 (5 bases). This CDR3 contains 15 residues. The ends were cut back, 7 bases at V and 6 bases at J, with 19 bases in the middle. Germline V lookup: CDR1 SNHLY, CDR2 FYNNEI. CDR3 DNA: TGTGCCAGCACTAACCCAGACAGTCGACTAAACATTCAGTACTTC. It encodes CASTNPDSRLNIQYF.

The chain is built from TRBV9 and TRBJ2-1, with a tentative D call TRBD2 (7 bases). Trimming took off 4 bases at V and 6 bases at J, with 23 bases between the two ends. The CDR3 extends over 17 amino acids. Germline V gene lookup returns CDR1 SGDLS and CDR2 YYNGEE. The CDR3 region is CASSSPRGGAFSNEQFF. DNA for the CDR3: TGTGCCAGCAGCTCGCCGAGGGGGGGGGCATTCTCCAATGAGCAGTTCTTC. Full variable domain (missing parts from reference TRBV9 and TRBJ2-1): DSGVTQTPKHLITATGQRVTLRCSPRSGDLSVYWYQQSLDQGLQFLIQYYNGEERAKGNILERFSAQQFPDLHSELNLSSLELGDSALYFCASSSPRGGAFSNEQFFGPGTRLTVL.

This rearrangement joins TRBV6-5 to TRBJ2-7; 9 nucleotides agree with TRBD2. Germline CDR1 MNHEY, CDR2 SVGAGI. Trimming cost V 4 bases and J 0 bases; bases outside gene matches: 7. The CDR3 length is 16 residues. The DNA for the CDR3 is TGTGCCAGCAGTTCGGACCCTAGCGGGGACTCCTACGAGCAGTACTTC. Translated: CASSSDPSGDSYEQYF.

This chain joins TRBV14 and TRBJ1-1; D is unclear. Germline loops: CDR1 SGHDN, CDR2 FVKESK. Trimming removed 4 bases from V and 8 bases from J, with 14 bases in between. The CDR3 sequence is 13 residues long. CDR3 DNA: TGTGCCAGCAGCCCTCAATCGAGGTACGAAGCTTTCTTT. Encoded protein: CASSPQSRYEAFF.

V is TRBV5-4 and J is TRBJ2-7; perhaps TRBD1 as D (5 bases). V lost 1 base to trimming and J lost 3 bases, with 11 bases between them. The germline gives CDR1 SGHNT, CDR2 YYREEE (reference sequence). This CDR3 contains 14 residues. CDR3 protein: CASSLRGNLYEQYF. The CDR3 DNA follows: TGTGCCAGCAGCTTGAGGGGAAACCTCTACGAGCAGTACTTC.